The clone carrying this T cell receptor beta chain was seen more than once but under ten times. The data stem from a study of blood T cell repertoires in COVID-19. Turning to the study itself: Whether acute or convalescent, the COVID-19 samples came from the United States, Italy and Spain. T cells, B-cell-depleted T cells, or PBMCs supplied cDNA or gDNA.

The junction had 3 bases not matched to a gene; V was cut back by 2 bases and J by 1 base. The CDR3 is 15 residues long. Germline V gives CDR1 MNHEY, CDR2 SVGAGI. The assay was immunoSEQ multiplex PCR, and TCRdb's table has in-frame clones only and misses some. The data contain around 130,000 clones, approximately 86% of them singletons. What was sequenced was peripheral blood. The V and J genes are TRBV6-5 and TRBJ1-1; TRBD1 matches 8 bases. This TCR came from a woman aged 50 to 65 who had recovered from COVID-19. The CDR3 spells CASSYVGTGNTEAFF. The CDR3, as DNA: TGTGCCAGCAGTTACGTCGGGACAGGGAACACTGAAGCTTTCTTT.